One and the same sample provided the 12 T cell receptor beta chains below, sequenced in a study of molecular identifiers for immune sequencing clone quantification. In TCRdb, the PCR reads were re-called with MiXCR into one record per CDR3 protein. The data hold 97,000 or so distinct CDR3 sequences, with about 35% observed a single time. Sample: naive CD8+ T cells from blood, with Jurkat cell RNA spiked in. Subset: FACS-sorted CD8+CD4-CCR7+CD45RA+ naive T cells. These receptors were obtained from a human donor in good health. Some libraries in this study had Jurkat cell RNA spiked in.

J is TRBJ2-1 and V is TRBV15; D call uncertain. This CDR3 comprises 13 residues. The ends were cut back, 3 bases at V and 7 bases at J, with 10 bases in the middle. Germline values: CDR1 LNHNV, CDR2 YYDKDF (reference sequence). The CDR3 loop is CATSRTESNEQFF. The CDR3, as DNA: TGTGCCACCAGCAGGACCGAGTCGAATGAGCAGTTCTTC.

V and J are TRBV9 and TRBJ2-1; 7 bases are a match to TRBD2. Unmatched junction bases numbered 14, after V lost 2 bases and J lost 6 bases. Germline values: CDR1 SGDLS, CDR2 YYNGEE. The CDR3 is made up of 17 amino acids. CDR3 coding DNA: TGTGCCAGCAGCGTGTCCCTGGGGGAGGGCACTCGCAATGAGCAGTTCTTC. It yields the protein CASSVSLGEGTRNEQFF.

This chain uses TRBV6-6 with TRBJ2-7, with a weak D call TRBD1 (6 bases). Germline V gene lookup returns CDR1 MNHNY and CDR2 SVGAGI (reference sequence). The CDR3 has 14 amino acids. The germline V and J ends were trimmed by 8 bases and 0 bases, with 14 bases remaining between them. The CDR3 DNA follows: TGTGCCAGCGTCCCCAGGGGTAGCTCCTACGAGCAGTACTTC. Translating it yields CASVPRGSSYEQYF.

This clonotype was detected only a few times. The chain couples TRBV20-1 to TRBJ2-7, with 8 bases matching TRBD2. V shed 6 bases, J shed 0 bases, and the junction held 10 bases outside the gene matches. CDR1 and CDR2 (germline): DFQATT, SNEGSKA (reference sequence). The CDR3 extends over 15 amino acids. CDR3 bases: TGCAGTGCCACCGAGTGGAGCGGGAGCTCCTACGAGCAGTACTTC. Translating gives CSATEWSGSSYEQYF.

Comment on this clonotype: A much larger clone sits a single nucleotide away, making a read error possible. The CDR3 ends on some other residue instead of the conserved phenylalanine or tryptophan, so this is likely a read error. The chain uses TRBV2 and TRBJ2-3; D ambiguous. The V end lost 6 bases, the J end lost 3 bases, and 16 bases lay between the germline ends. Germline lookup yields CDR1 SNHLY and CDR2 FYNNEI. The CDR3 covers 15 residues. In DNA form, the CDR3 reads TGTGCCAGCAGCTGGACGGGTTTGGCGACAGATACGCAGTATTCT. Amino acids: CASSWTGLATDTQYS.

This clonotype has ten or more counts. The chain links TRBV7-8 to TRBJ2-7; perhaps TRBD2 as D (5 bases). This CDR3 is 13 amino acids long. CDR1 and CDR2 (germline): SGHVS, FQNEAQ. The V end was cut by 6 bases, the J end by 3 bases, with 12 bases between. This CDR3 is CASRLRGHYEQYF. CDR3 DNA: TGTGCCAGCAGGCTCCGCGGGCACTACGAGCAGTACTTC.

A note on this clonotype: It may be a read error: a sequence one base away is much more abundant. The V and J genes are TRBV2 and TRBJ2-2; D is possibly TRBD1 (5 bases). Trimming stripped 7 bases from V and 4 bases from J, with 13 bases between. The CDR3 extends over 14 amino acids. Germline loops: CDR1 SNHLY, CDR2 FYNNEI. The CDR3 DNA follows: TGTGCCAGCACTGACCCCAGGGTCACCGGGGAGCTGTTTTTT. This translates into CASTDPRVTGELFF.

Points on this clonotype: The junction departs from the called germline gene at one end, perhaps through a read error. J is TRBJ2-5 and V is TRBV7-9, with D possibly being TRBD2 (5 bases). Germline CDR1 SEHNR, CDR2 FQNEAQ (reference sequence). The CDR3 extends over 13 amino acids. Written as DNA, the CDR3 is TGTGCCGGCAGCCCGGGGATCCAAGAGACCCAGTACTTC. Amino acids: CAGSPGIQETQYF.

The chain has TRBV6-5 and TRBJ2-2, with 12 bases lining up with TRBD1. The trim removed 6 bases at V and 4 bases at J, leaving 3 bases unmatched. The germline gives CDR1 MNHEY, CDR2 SVGAGI. This CDR3 has 15 residues. The CDR3 protein is CASRGTGGFTGELFF. The CDR3 DNA follows: TGTGCCAGCAGGGGGACAGGGGGCTTCACCGGGGAGCTGTTTTTT.

This clonotype was seen repeatedly, ten times or more. V gene TRBV7-6 combines with J gene TRBJ2-5; D not resolved. CDR1 is SGHVS and CDR2 is FNYEAQ in the germline V gene. The CDR3 is 15 residues long. V lost 6 bases to trimming and J lost 0 bases, with 14 bases between them. The CDR3 bases are TGTGCCAGCAGACACACCCGGACGAACCAAGAGACCCAGTACTTC. It translates to CASRHTRTNQETQYF.

This clonotype was detected many times. The chain links TRBV4-1 to TRBJ2-4; D call uncertain. In germline, CDR1 is MGHRA, CDR2 YSYEKL. This CDR3 region has 12 residues. Trimming removed 1 base at V and 9 bases at J, with 7 bases between. The CDR3: CASSQGRFIQYF. The CDR3 bases are TGCGCCAGCAGCCAAGGACGGTTCATTCAGTACTTC.

The sample holds many counts of this clonotype. The chain joins TRBV29-1 to TRBJ2-3; TRBD2 matches 13 bases. From germline, CDR1 is SQVTM and CDR2 ANQGSEA. The CDR3 contains 14 residues. Germline trimming cut 7 bases from V and 2 bases from J; bases unmatched to any gene: 3. DNA of the CDR3: TGCAGCGCCGGACTAGCGGGAGCCACAGATACGCAGTATTTT. This codes for CSAGLAGATDTQYF.